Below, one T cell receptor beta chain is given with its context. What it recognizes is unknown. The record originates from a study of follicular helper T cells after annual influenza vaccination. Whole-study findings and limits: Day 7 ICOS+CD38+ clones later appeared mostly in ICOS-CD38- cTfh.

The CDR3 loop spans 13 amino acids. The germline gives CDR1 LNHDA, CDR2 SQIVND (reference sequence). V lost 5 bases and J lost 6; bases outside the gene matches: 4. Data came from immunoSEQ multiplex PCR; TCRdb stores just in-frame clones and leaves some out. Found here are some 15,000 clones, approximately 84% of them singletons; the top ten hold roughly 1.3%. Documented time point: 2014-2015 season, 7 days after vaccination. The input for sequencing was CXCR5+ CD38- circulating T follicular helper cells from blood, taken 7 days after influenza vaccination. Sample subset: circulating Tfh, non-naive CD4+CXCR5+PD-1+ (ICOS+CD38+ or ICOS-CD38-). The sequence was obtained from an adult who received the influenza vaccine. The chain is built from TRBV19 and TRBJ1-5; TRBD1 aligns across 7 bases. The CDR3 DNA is TGTGCCAGTAGTCTCGACAGGGCTCAGCCCCAGCATTTT. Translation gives CASSLDRAQPQHF.